One and the same sample provided the 11 T cell receptor beta chains below, sequenced in a study of blood T cells in healthy people across ages. For the second PCR, which ran for roughly 6 to 11 cycles, a sample-barcoded 5' primer and a J-beta primer mix were used. From the 5' RACE reads, TCRdb called clonotypes with MiXCR, one entry per CDR3 protein. The repertoire holds over 500,000 distinct CDR3 sequences, roughly a quarter seen once, with 3% to 4% in the top ten. These data were also reused for a study on T cells of mothers and their children.

Sequencing was done on a sample of blood. These receptors were collected from a boy aged 2 to 10 in good health.

The genes are TRBV6-6 and TRBJ2-5; D call uncertain. The end of the DNA fits TRBJ2-7 better, so the J call may be wrong. Looked up from germline, CDR1 is MNHNY and CDR2 is SVGAGI (reference sequence). This CDR3 has 13 amino acids. In DNA form, the CDR3 reads TGTGCCAGCAGTGTCAGGTTTTCCCACGAGCAGTACTTC. Its translation: CASSVRFSHEQYF.

The chain links TRBV7-9 to TRBJ1-1; no clear D gene. Looked up from germline, CDR1 is SEHNR and CDR2 is FQNEAQ (reference sequence). V lost 6 bases and J lost 2, with 13 bases in between. This CDR3 spans 14 amino acids. The CDR3 DNA reads as TGTGCCAGCAGACCAAGAAGGGAAAACACTGAAGCTTTCTTT. It specifies CASRPRRENTEAFF. Full variable domain (remainder filled in from reference TRBV7-9 and TRBJ1-1): DTGVSQNPRHKITKRGQNVTFRCDPISEHNRLYWYRQTLGQGPEFLTYFQNEAQLEKSRLLSDRFSAERPKGSFSTLEIQRTEQGDSAMYLCASRPRRENTEAFFGQGTRLTVV.

The genes are TRBV10-3 and TRBJ1-5; D is unclear. The CDR3 has 14 amino acids. From germline, CDR1 is ENHRY and CDR2 SYGVKD. V shed 2 bases and J shed 7 bases, with 12 bases lying between them. The CDR3 region is CAISEKGRIQPQHF. In nucleotides, the CDR3 is TGTGCCATCAGTGAGAAGGGCAGAATCCAGCCCCAGCATTTT.

This clonotype showed up just a few times. CDR3: CASSRGQREQYF. The CDR3 DNA follows: TGCGCCAGCAGCCGCGGACAGCGAGAGCAGTACTTC. This rearrangement joins TRBV5-1 to TRBJ2-7, with D possibly TRBD1 on 6 matching bases. Between the trimmed V and J ends, which lost 4 bases and 7 bases, there was a span of 12 bases. The CDR3 covers 12 residues. The germline gives CDR1 SGHRS, CDR2 YFSETQ.

The chain combines TRBV29-1 with TRBJ2-2, with 10 bases identical to TRBD1. The CDR3 is 12 residues long. In germline, CDR1 is SQVTM, CDR2 ANQGSEA. This CDR3 is CNGQGETGELFF. Here the CDR3 DNA reads TGCAACGGACAGGGGGAAACCGGGGAGCTGTTTTTT.

The chain couples TRBV10-3 to TRBJ2-5, with TRBD2 identical over 8 bases. The end of the DNA aligns better with TRBJ2-7, so the J call may be wrong. Germline CDR1 is ENHRY and CDR2 is SYGVKD. The CDR3 loop spans 16 amino acids. Here the CDR3 DNA reads TGTGCCATCAGTGACCCAGGAGCGGGGGTGGACTACGAGCAGTACTTC. This gives the protein CAISDPGAGVDYEQYF.

The rearrangement joins TRBV5-1 to TRBJ2-7, with 8 bases identical to TRBD2. Germline values: CDR1 SGHRS, CDR2 YFSETQ. Trimming removed 3 bases from V and 5 bases from J; junction bases left unmatched: 7. This CDR3 region has 14 residues. The CDR3 protein is CASSSREGEDEQYF. CDR3 DNA sequence: TGCGCCAGCAGCTCCCGGGAGGGGGAGGACGAGCAGTACTTC.

This clonotype appeared a few times. This chain connects TRBV7-8 to TRBJ2-2; D tentatively reads TRBD1 or TRBD2 (5 bases each). CDR3 size: 14 residues. Trimming left V 7 bases short and J 1 base short, with 10 bases between. CDR1 and CDR2 from the germline V gene are SGHVS and FQNEAQ. The CDR3 is CASMQGRNTGELFF. The CDR3 DNA sequence: TGTGCCAGCATGCAGGGACGGAACACCGGGGAGCTGTTTTTT.

The chain is built from TRBV6-5 and TRBJ2-1; D may be TRBD1 (6 bases). The germline CDR1 and CDR2 sequences are MNHEY and SVGAGI. Trimming removed 6 bases at V and 0 bases at J, with 12 bases between. This CDR3 spans 15 amino acids. CDR3 in DNA: TGTGCCAGCAGACCCGGACAGAGCTCCTACAATGAGCAGTTCTTC. It is translated as CASRPGQSSYNEQFF.

This clonotype has more than one count but fewer than ten. The CDR3 spells CASSFTVDKTQYF. DNA for the CDR3: TGTGCCAGCAGCTTTACAGTGGACAAGACCCAGTACTTC. The chain employs TRBV7-6 and TRBJ2-5, with D maybe TRBD1 (5 bases). CDR1 SGHVS and CDR2 FNYEAQ come from the germline V gene. V dropped 3 bases and J dropped 6 bases, with 11 bases sitting between them. The CDR3 extends over 13 amino acids.

This clonotype occurred a few times. The chain recombines TRBV6-6 with TRBJ1-6; 8 bases map to TRBD1. The J segment lost 6 bases and the V segment lost 6 bases, leaving 4 bases of the junction unmatched. The germline CDR1 and CDR2 sequences are MNHNY and SVGAGI (reference sequence). There are 14 residues in the CDR3. Written as DNA, the CDR3 is TGTGCCAGCAGGACAGGGGAAGGTAATTCACCCCTCCACTTT. The encoded protein is CASRTGEGNSPLHF.